Detailed here is one T cell receptor (beta chain). Its antigen is currently unknown. The data originate from a study of cytomegalovirus exposure and HLA in healthy donors. The study, taken as a whole, reports: Reports described diagnosis of cytomegalovirus status by the classifier as highly specific and sensitive.

Germline assignment: CDR1 KGHSH and CDR2 LQKENI. The ends were cut back, 3 bases at V and 5 bases at J, with 13 bases in the middle. This CDR3 has 14 residues. Each of the donors was a healthy bone marrow donor. PCR was performed using 60 Vbeta and 13 Jbeta primers. Data came from immunoSEQ multiplex PCR; TCRdb stores just in-frame clones and leaves some out. The sample yields about 120,000 clones, more than 80% seen once. V usage is TRBV18 and J usage is TRBJ2-5; D is perhaps TRBD2 (5 bases). Input material: PBMCs. The receptor comes from a man aged 30 to 39 in good health and CMV-seropositive. CDR3 residues: CASSPSGSLETQYF. The CDR3 DNA reads TGTGCCAGCTCACCCTCGGGGTCGTTGGAGACCCAGTACTTC.